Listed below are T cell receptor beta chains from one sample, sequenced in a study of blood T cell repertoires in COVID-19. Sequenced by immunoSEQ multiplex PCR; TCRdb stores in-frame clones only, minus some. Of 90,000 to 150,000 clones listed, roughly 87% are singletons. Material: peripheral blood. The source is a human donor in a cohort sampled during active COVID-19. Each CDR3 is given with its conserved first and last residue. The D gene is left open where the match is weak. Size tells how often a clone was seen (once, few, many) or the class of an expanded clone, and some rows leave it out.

CDR3nt: TGCGCCAGCAGCACGGACAGGGGGAATTCACCCCTCCACTTT
CDR3aa: CASSTDRGNSPLHF
abundance: -
d_gene: TRBD1
j_gene: TRBJ1-6
v_gene: TRBV5-1

CDR3nt: TGTGCCAGCAGCTTCCGGGGGGCAATTGCTCAGCCCCAGCATTTT
CDR3aa: CASSFRGAIAQPQHF
abundance: -
d_gene: -
j_gene: TRBJ1-5
v_gene: TRBV12-1

CDR3nt: TGTGCCAGCAGCGCAAGTACACTAGCTAATGAAAAACTGTTTTTT
CDR3aa: CASSASTLANEKLFF
abundance: -
d_gene: -
j_gene: TRBJ1-4
v_gene: TRBV11-2

CDR3nt: TGCGCCAGCAGCCAAGGGGTAACATCCGGGACAGGGTTCAACGAGCAGTACTTC
CDR3aa: CASSQGVTSGTGFNEQYF
abundance: once
d_gene: TRBD1
j_gene: TRBJ2-7
v_gene: TRBV4-1

CDR3nt: TGCGCCAGCAGTGAGAGAACAGGGGCCCCTGATGAGCAGTTCTTC
CDR3aa: CASSERTGAPDEQFF
abundance: -
d_gene: TRBD1
j_gene: TRBJ2-1
v_gene: TRBV10-2

CDR3nt: TGTGCCTGGACCAGGGGGGAAAGGAACACTGAAGCTTTCTTT
CDR3aa: CAWTRGERNTEAFF
abundance: -
d_gene: TRBD1
j_gene: TRBJ1-1
v_gene: TRBV30

CDR3nt: TGTGCCAGCAGCGGGGTAGACAGGAATCAGCCCCAGCATTTT
CDR3aa: CASSGVDRNQPQHF
abundance: once
d_gene: -
j_gene: TRBJ1-5
v_gene: TRBV2

CDR3nt: TGTGCCAGCAGCCGCCCTGGGAGGAACACTGAAGCTTTCTTT
CDR3aa: CASSRPGRNTEAFF
abundance: -
d_gene: -
j_gene: TRBJ1-1
v_gene: TRBV7-3

CDR3nt: TGCGCCAGCAGCAAGACTAGCGGGATTGTCGATGAGCAGTTCTTC
CDR3aa: CASSKTSGIVDEQFF
abundance: -
d_gene: TRBD2
j_gene: TRBJ2-1
v_gene: TRBV5-1

CDR3nt: TGTGCCAGCAGCTTAGGACCAGGCTTCCGGCAGCCCCAGCATTTT
CDR3aa: CASSLGPGFRQPQHF
abundance: -
d_gene: -
j_gene: TRBJ1-5
v_gene: TRBV7-2

CDR3nt: TGTGCCAGCAGTTTATCCGCCCGGCTAGCCGATGAGCAGTTCTTC
CDR3aa: CASSLSARLADEQFF
abundance: -
d_gene: -
j_gene: TRBJ2-1
v_gene: TRBV27

CDR3nt: TGCGCCAGCAGCCAGGGACAGAACAATGAGCAGTTCTTC
CDR3aa: CASSQGQNNEQFF
abundance: -
d_gene: TRBD1
j_gene: TRBJ2-1
v_gene: TRBV5-1

CDR3nt: TGTGCCAGCAGCCCCGGACTAGCGGGGGGGCAAGAGACCCAGTACTTC
CDR3aa: CASSPGLAGGQETQYF
abundance: -
d_gene: TRBD2
j_gene: TRBJ2-5
v_gene: TRBV27

CDR3nt: TGTGCCAGCAGCCCCGGGACTAGCGGTTACAATGAGCAGTTCTTC
CDR3aa: CASSPGTSGYNEQFF
abundance: -
d_gene: TRBD2
j_gene: TRBJ2-1
v_gene: TRBV7-7

CDR3nt: TGTGCCAGCAGCAAAGGGACCGGGACAGGGGGCGATTTTGGGGAGCTGTTTTTT
CDR3aa: CASSKGTGTGGDFGELFF
abundance: -
d_gene: -
j_gene: TRBJ2-2
v_gene: TRBV21-1

CDR3nt: TGTGCCACAAGGCGGGAGGATAATTACGAGCAGTACTTC
CDR3aa: CATRREDNYEQYF
abundance: -
d_gene: TRBD2
j_gene: TRBJ2-7
v_gene: TRBV10-3

CDR3nt: TGTGCCAGTAGTACGGGACAGGGGTTCGGCTATGGCTACACCTTC
CDR3aa: CASSTGQGFGYGYTF
abundance: -
d_gene: TRBD1
j_gene: TRBJ1-2
v_gene: TRBV19

CDR3nt: TGTGCCAGCAGCGGGACCCTTTCGCGGACAGGGGGCGTAAATGGCTACACCTTC
CDR3aa: CASSGTLSRTGGVNGYTF
abundance: -
d_gene: TRBD1
j_gene: TRBJ1-2
v_gene: TRBV3-1/TRBV3-2

CDR3nt: TGTGCCAGCAGCTTTTCTAGCGGGAGAGCGAACACCGGGGAGCTGTTTTTT
CDR3aa: CASSFSSGRANTGELFF
abundance: -
d_gene: TRBD2
j_gene: TRBJ2-2
v_gene: TRBV11-3

CDR3nt: TGTGCCAGCAGCTTGCTCCGGCGGTCCCATAGCAATCAGCCCCAGCATTTT
CDR3aa: CASSLLRRSHSNQPQHF
abundance: -
d_gene: -
j_gene: TRBJ1-5
v_gene: TRBV5-8

CDR3nt: TGTGCCAGTACCGGGACAGGGACCTACGAGCAGTACTTC
CDR3aa: CASTGTGTYEQYF
abundance: -
d_gene: TRBD1
j_gene: TRBJ2-7
v_gene: TRBV19

CDR3nt: TGTGCCAGCAGCGTGTCGGGGGACGAATCCTACGAGCAGTACTTC
CDR3aa: CASSVSGDESYEQYF
abundance: -
d_gene: -
j_gene: TRBJ2-7
v_gene: TRBV5-5